This T cell receptor (beta chain) was identified during a study of blood T cell repertoires in COVID-19. Clones were sequenced by immunoSEQ multiplex PCR, and TCRdb holds only the in-frame ones, with some missing. The top ten hold approximately 7% of the sample, which has roughly 50,000 clones, 65% to 90% seen once. Germline-derived CDR1 and CDR2 are MNHEY and SVGAGI. With V trimmed by 6 bases and J by 4 bases, 9 bases remained unmatched. The CDR3 totals 15 residues. Input material: peripheral blood. The TCR comes from a middle-aged man with acute or convalescent COVID-19. The genes are TRBV6-5 and TRBJ2-3; 8 nucleotides match TRBD2. The CDR3: CASRENSGAADTQYF. The CDR3, as DNA: TGTGCCAGCAGGGAGAATAGCGGGGCGGCAGATACGCAGTATTTT.